This T cell receptor beta chain was profiled in a study of OX40 agonist ivuxolimab in advanced cancers. Study-wide points: Average numbers of expanded clones were greater in CD8+ T cells than in CD4+.

Sequenced by immunoSEQ multiplex PCR; TCRdb stores in-frame clones only, minus some. The sample records some 78,000 clones, roughly nine tenths being singletons. This CDR3 has 16 amino acids. Germline loops: CDR1 SGHDT, CDR2 YYEEEE. The germline V and J ends were trimmed by 4 bases and 4 bases, with 20 bases remaining between them. About this clone itself: Its antigen is not known.

This sample comprised CD4+ or CD8+ T cells sorted from blood, obtained in a trial of the OX40 agonist ivuxolimab. The chain carries TRBV5-6 and TRBJ2-5; possible D gene TRBD2, 5 bases. This TCR was recovered from an adult with an advanced solid tumor such as melanoma, head and neck, liver or kidney cancer. The CDR3 DNA follows: TGTGCCAGCAGCCCAACTCTCGTAGGGAGAGGAGAGACCCAGTACTTC. It codes for CASSPTLVGRGETQYF.